Shown below are 20 T cell receptor beta chains from a single sample sequenced in a study of CD8 T cells in ankylosing spondylitis. TCRdb re-derived calls from the 5' RACE reads in MiXCR, one entry per CDR3 protein. The table shows some 240,000 distinct CDR3 sequences, with 7.3% occurring only once. These receptors have no identified antigens. The study, taken as a whole, reports: Characteristic of ankylosing spondylitis blood, it appeared, was a TCR beta motif comprising eight highly homologous variants.

The material sequenced was blood, either unsorted or a sorted T cell fraction (not recorded which). Receptors were obtained from a male donor with ankylosing spondylitis.

This clonotype was picked up many times. The rearrangement joins TRBV9 to TRBJ2-3, with D perhaps assigned TRBD1 or TRBD2 (5 bases each). CDR3 length: 13 residues. Germline CDR1 and CDR2: SGDLS and YYNGEE. V was pared by 4 bases and J by 4 bases, with 10 bases between. The CDR3 region has the DNA TGTGCCAGCAGCCCCCGGGACGCAGATACGCAGTATTTT. This gives the protein CASSPRDADTQYF. The variable domain in full, completed from reference TRBV9 and TRBJ2-3, reads DSGVTQTPKHLITATGQRVTLRCSPRSGDLSVYWYQQSLDQGLQFLIQYYNGEERAKGNILERFSAQQFPDLHSELNLSSLELGDSALYFCASSPRDADTQYFGPGTRLTVL.

As concerns this clonotype: A read error is possible here, since a much larger clone lies one base away. In this CDR3 the conserved last residue, phenylalanine or tryptophan, is missing, so a read error is likely. V is TRBV13 and J is TRBJ2-7, with TRBD2 matching 7 bases. There are 14 residues in the CDR3. Per germline, CDR1 PRHDT and CDR2 FYEKMQ (reference sequence). The junction had 7 bases not matched to a gene; V was cut back by 5 bases and J by 3 bases. CDR3 loop: CASSRGRGIYEQYI. In nucleotides, the CDR3 is TGTGCCAGCAGCCGCGGGAGAGGGATCTACGAGCAGTACATC.

This clonotype occurred a few times. The chain uses TRBV6-1 and TRBJ2-7, with 9 bases lining up with TRBD1. The CDR3 is 14 amino acids. Germline CDR1 and CDR2: MNHNS and SASEGT. V was pared by 4 bases and J by 5 bases, with 6 bases of the junction left unmatched. The CDR3 DNA follows: TGTGCCAGCAGTGGTGGGACAGGGTCTAACGAGCAGTACTTC. It specifies CASSGGTGSNEQYF.

This clonotype was recorded at least ten times. The chain employs TRBV24-1 and TRBJ2-2; D unresolved. Trimming left V 5 bases short and J 5 bases short, with 5 bases between. Germline loops: CDR1 KGHDR, CDR2 SFDVKD. There are 12 residues in the CDR3. The CDR3 coding sequence is TGTGCCACCAGTGTGGGAACCGGGGAGCTGTTTTTT. Translating it yields CATSVGTGELFF.

In its sample, this clonotype was seen many times. V and J are TRBV5-6 and TRBJ1-4, with D maybe TRBD1 (5 bases). This CDR3 contains 13 residues. V was clipped by 1 base and J by 8 bases, with 9 bases between them. Looked up from germline, CDR1 is SGHDT and CDR2 is YYEEEE. CDR3 bases: TGTGCCAGCAGCTTGTGGGGGGAAGAAAAACTGTTTTTT. It translates to CASSLWGEEKLFF. The whole variable domain, filled in from reference TRBV5-6 and TRBJ1-4, reads DAGVTQSPTHLIKTRGQQVTLRCSPKSGHDTVSWYQQALGQGPQFIFQYYEEEERQRGNFPDRFSGHQFPNYSSELNVNALLLGDSALYLCASSLWGEEKLFFGSGTQLSVL.

The chain recombines TRBV4-3 with TRBJ2-7; a possible D gene is TRBD2 (6 bases). V lost 4 bases and J 4 bases, leaving 20 bases between the germline ends. There are 16 residues in the CDR3. Per the germline V gene, CDR1 is LGHNA and CDR2 is YSLEER. For the CDR3, the DNA is TGCGCCAGCAGCCCTAATTGGGGCGGGGCGCGTTACGAGCAGTACTTC. Its translation: CASSPNWGGARYEQYF.

This clonotype was counted at least ten times. The chain employs TRBV21-1 and TRBJ2-7; TRBD1 is taken as the D call from the table, unchecked against the DNA. TRBV21-1 represents a pseudogene. The CDR3 has 18 amino acids. CDR3 coding DNA: TGTGCCAGCAGCAAAGAAGGCCGCTGGGTCCCCCTCGGGTACGAGCAGTACTTC. As protein: CASSKEGRWVPLGYEQYF.

At least ten counts were recorded for this clonotype. The chain employs TRBV5-5 and TRBJ2-7, with 9 nucleotides matching TRBD1. Germline V gene sequence: CDR1 SGHKS, CDR2 YYEKEE (reference sequence). The junction had 5 bases not matched to a gene; V was cut back by 1 base and J by 0 bases. The CDR3 extends over 16 amino acids. CDR3 in amino acids: CASSLRGQGRSYEQYF. In DNA form, the CDR3 reads TGTGCCAGCAGCTTGAGAGGACAGGGGCGCTCCTACGAGCAGTACTTC.

J is TRBJ2-7 and V is TRBV6-2 or TRBV6-3; D perhaps matches TRBD1 (6 bases). Per germline, CDR1 MNHEY and CDR2 SVGEGT. Trimming took off 0 bases at V and 0 bases at J, with 12 bases between the two ends. CDR3 length equals 16 residues. The CDR3 region is CASSYSSGQNSYEQYF. Here the CDR3 DNA reads TGTGCCAGCAGTTACTCGTCCGGACAGAACTCCTACGAGCAGTACTTC.

V and J are TRBV7-2 and TRBJ1-3; TRBD1 is a possible D gene (5 bases). The germline V gene encodes CDR1 SGHTA and CDR2 FQGNSA. The CDR3 covers 15 residues. Trimming stripped 7 bases from V and 4 bases from J, with 17 bases between. The CDR3 coding sequence is TGTGCCAGCACCCATCCCGGGGGAGGCGGAAACACCATATATTTT. Protein product: CASTHPGGGGNTIYF.

The sample holds a few counts of this clonotype. A much bigger clone sits one base away, suggesting this may be a read error. CDR3 DNA sequence: TGCAGCGTTGACAGGGGCTACGAGCAGTACTTC. Amino acids: CSVDRGYEQYF. The rearrangement uses TRBV29-1 and TRBJ2-7; perhaps TRBD1 as D (6 bases). The V gene lost 3 bases and the J gene lost 3 bases, with 6 bases spanning the gap. The V gene's germline CDR1 is SQVTM and CDR2 ANQGSEA. There are 11 residues in the CDR3.

This clonotype was found many times. The chain links TRBV4-2 to TRBJ2-3; 7 bases are a match to TRBD2. The CDR3 has 12 amino acids. In germline, CDR1 is LGHNA, CDR2 YNFKEQ. The V and J ends lost 4 bases and 14 bases, in that order; junction bases with no gene match: 9. CDR3 amino acids: CASSPGGREPYF. The CDR3 DNA is TGTGCCAGCAGCCCAGGAGGGCGGGAGCCGTATTTT.

This clonotype has a count of ten or more. The rearrangement links TRBV30 to TRBJ2-2; D gene uncertain. CDR1 and CDR2 (germline): GTSNPN, SVGIG (reference sequence). Trimming removed 2 bases from V and 5 bases from J, with 3 bases in between. The CDR3 has 11 amino acids. In DNA form, the CDR3 reads TGTGCCTGGAGTTTTACCGGGGAGCTGTTTTTT. The encoded protein is CAWSFTGELFF.

The J gene is TRBJ2-3, the V gene TRBV6-2 or TRBV6-3; possibly TRBD1 for D (5 bases). Germline V lookup: CDR1 MNHEY, CDR2 SVGEGT. The CDR3 extends over 13 amino acids. Deletions cut 8 bases from V and 1 base from J, with 10 bases between. CDR3 region: CASGATRTDTQYF. The CDR3 DNA reads as TGTGCCAGCGGGGCAACTCGCACAGATACGCAGTATTTT.

V is TRBV30 and J is TRBJ2-6; TRBD1 might be the D (6 bases). Germline V gene lookup returns CDR1 GTSNPN and CDR2 SVGIG (reference sequence). The CDR3 is made up of 16 amino acids. Deletions cut 5 bases from V and 0 bases from J, with 14 bases between. The CDR3 DNA reads as TGTGCCTGGGTGACAGGACTTGTCTCTGGGGCCAACGTCCTGACTTTC. It codes for CAWVTGLVSGANVLTF.

This clonotype was counted ten times or more. This chain links TRBV6-2 or TRBV6-3 with TRBJ2-1, with D perhaps given as TRBD1 or TRBD2 (5 bases each). The CDR3 runs to 11 residues. Looked up from germline, CDR1 is MNHEY and CDR2 is SVGEGT. The V and J ends lost 6 bases and 9 bases respectively, with 9 bases between them. The CDR3 DNA reads as TGTGCCAGCAGGGGGGTTAGTGAGCAGTTCTTC. It yields the protein CASRGVSEQFF.

This clonotype appeared many times. The chain uses TRBV9 and TRBJ1-2; 7 bases are shared with TRBD1. The germline CDR1 and CDR2 sequences are SGDLS and YYNGEE. After removal of 0 bases from V and 4 bases from J, the junction contained 3 bases not matched to a gene. The CDR3 has 14 amino acids. CDR3 sequence (DNA): TGTGCCAGCAGCGTAGACAGGGGCCCCTATGGCTACACCTTC. Translated, it gives CASSVDRGPYGYTF.

This clonotype was observed at least ten times. This chain joins TRBV5-6 and TRBJ2-7, with TRBD1 matching over 9 bases. The CDR3 has 16 residues. The J segment lost 0 bases and the V segment lost 3 bases, leaving 7 bases of the junction unmatched. CDR1 SGHDT and CDR2 YYEEEE come from the germline V gene. CDR3 in DNA: TGTGCCAGCAGCTGGGGACAGGGCCTTTTCTCCTACGAGCAGTACTTC. Translated, it gives CASSWGQGLFSYEQYF.

The chain uses TRBV6-2 or TRBV6-3 and TRBJ2-1, with a tentative D call TRBD2 (6 bases). V was pared by 9 bases and J by 0 bases, with 18 bases between. Germline values: CDR1 MNHEY, CDR2 SVGEGT. CDR3 length: 16 amino acids. This CDR3 reads CARSERAGSSYNEQFF. The CDR3 DNA reads as TGTGCCAGGTCCGAGAGAGCGGGCAGCTCCTACAATGAGCAGTTCTTC.

This clonotype came up many times. V and J are TRBV4-2 and TRBJ2-1; TRBD2 might be the D (5 bases). V was pared by 1 base and J by 0 bases, with 10 bases between. The CDR3 loop spans 16 amino acids. The germline gives CDR1 LGHNA, CDR2 YNFKEQ. The CDR3 nucleotides read TGTGCCAGCAGCCAAGGGGTGGGGAGCTCCTACAATGAGCAGTTCTTC. Residues: CASSQGVGSSYNEQFF.